This T cell receptor beta chain appears in the sequencing data of a study of blood T cell repertoires in COVID-19. Study-level background: Samples came from the United States, Italy and Spain, spanning acute and convalescent COVID-19. The analysed material was cDNA or gDNA that came from T cells, B-cell-depleted T cells, or PBMCs.

The V and J ends lost 6 bases and 4 bases, in that order; junction bases with no gene match: 5. There are 14 residues in the CDR3. The V gene's germline CDR1 is SQVTM and CDR2 ANQGSEA. Original data processing: From reference gene primer amplification, estimates of nucleated cell counts were derived. Method: immunoSEQ multiplex PCR; TCRdb's copy keeps in-frame clones and lacks some. That table is the source of V, J and clone size, and D and trimming were worked out from the DNA. The sample contains more than 50,000 clones, approximately 92% of which appear only once. This clone was seen once. The chain combines TRBV29-1 with TRBJ2-3, with 12 nucleotides matching TRBD2. Sequenced input: peripheral blood. This TCR came from an elderly man with acute or convalescent COVID-19. The CDR3 bases are TGCAGCGTCCCTAGCGGGGGGGGAGCAGATACGCAGTATTTT. Its protein is CSVPSGGGADTQYF.